This T cell receptor beta chain appears in the sequencing data of a study of blood T cells in healthy people across ages. The junction had 11 bases not matched to a gene; V was cut back by 5 bases and J by 5 bases. CDR3 length equals 16 residues. Germline V gene sequence: CDR1 SGHTA, CDR2 FQGNSA. A second PCR of roughly 7 to 11 cycles used a sample-barcoded 5' primer and a J-beta primer mix. Each cDNA molecule was tagged by a template-switch adaptor that had 12 random nucleotides. There were at least 3 million CDR3-containing paired-end reads obtained from each sample. TCRdb reprocessed the 5' RACE reads via MiXCR and lists one record per CDR3 protein. The sample consists of about 1.8 million distinct CDR3 sequences, around 50% of them appearing once. Every sample gave at least 5.5 micrograms of total RNA when it was extracted.

Material for sequencing was blood. This receptor was obtained from a woman aged 40 to 55 in good health. The genes are TRBV7-2 and TRBJ2-4; 8 positions match TRBD2. The CDR3 loop is CASSLRDGGAQNIQYF. The CDR3 region has the DNA TGTGCCAGCAGCCTCCGAGACGGGGGGGCTCAAAACATTCAGTACTTC.